This TCR beta chain was profiled in a study of T cell responses to AZD1222 COVID-19 vaccine. Study-level background: Investigators merged groups given second doses at roughly 4 or roughly 12 weeks.

Note on this clone: Its cognate antigen is unknown.

The repertoire was sequenced with immunoSEQ multiplex PCR; TCRdb's copy has only in-frame clones and lacks some. The table records 78,000 or so clones, about 91% of them present only once. Overall study findings and caveats: Reportedly, close to half of spike-specific TCRs are directed against unmutated variant regions. The donor group comprised mostly white British people and more females; the analysis possibly underestimated clonal diversity. Among vaccine-associated CD4 TCRs, coverage spanned spike, with dominance at 160-218 and 743-854.

Between the trimmed V and J ends, which lost 0 bases and 8 bases, there was a span of 17 bases. The length of the CDR3 is 15 residues. Germline V gene sequence: CDR1 SGDLS, CDR2 YYNGEE. The TCR comes from an adult in good health. The gene calls are TRBV9 and TRBJ1-2; D is perhaps TRBD1 (6 bases). The sample here was peripheral blood, taken on day 0 of AZD1222 vaccination. CDR3 sequence (DNA): TGTGCCAGCAGCGTAGGCCAGCAGGGGCTGAGGGGCTACACCTTC. Amino acid sequence: CASSVGQQGLRGYTF.